The 29 T cell receptor beta chains reported below all come from one sample, sequenced in a study of T cell responses to AZD1222 COVID-19 vaccine. The method was immunoSEQ multiplex PCR; TCRdb's version includes in-frame clones alone and lacks a portion of them. The sample consists of some 93,000 clones, approximately 88% of them appearing once. The material was peripheral blood, obtained 28 days after the second AZD1222 dose. All receptors come from an adult who received the AZD1222 COVID-19 vaccine.

By share, this clone counts as medium-sized. V and J are TRBV5-8 and TRBJ1-1; D not resolved. The CDR3 totals 13 residues. The V and J ends lost 2 bases and 5 bases respectively, with 10 bases between them. Per the germline V gene, CDR1 is SGHTS and CDR2 is YDEGEE. The CDR3 loop is CASSFETGTEAFF. DNA of the CDR3: TGTGCCAGCAGCTTTGAAACGGGAACTGAAGCTTTCTTT. Full variable domain (remainder filled in from reference TRBV5-8 and TRBJ1-1): EAGVTQSPTHLIKTRGQQATLRCSPISGHTSVYWYQQALGLGLQFLLWYDEGEERNRGNFPPRFSGRQFPNYSSELNVNALELEDSALYLCASSFETGTEAFFGQGTRLTVV.

CDR3 region: CASSLAVPGGKSGNTIYF. The CDR3 DNA reads as TGTGCCAGCAGCTTAGCGGTGCCAGGGGGAAAGAGTGGAAACACCATATATTTT. The chain employs TRBV7-9 and TRBJ1-3; 7 nucleotides agree with TRBD1. This CDR3 region has 18 residues. Germline V CDR1 and CDR2: SEHNR, FQNEAQ (reference sequence). V was clipped by 0 bases and J by 3 bases; unmatched bases: 11.

This clone was found once. The chain is built from TRBV7-9 and TRBJ1-6; the D is unclear. The CDR3 covers 14 residues. The V and J ends lost 2 bases and 8 bases respectively, with 10 bases between them. Germline V gene data show CDR1 as SEHNR and CDR2 as FQNEAQ (reference sequence). The CDR3 DNA follows: TGTGCCAGCAGCTTAACAGACTCTGATTCACCCCTCCACTTT. Residues: CASSLTDSDSPLHF. The full variable domain, rest sourced from reference TRBV7-9 and TRBJ1-6, is DTGVSQNPRHKITKRGQNVTFRCDPISEHNRLYWYRQTLGQGPEFLTYFQNEAQLEKSRLLSDRFSAERPKGSFSTLEIQRTEQGDSAMYLCASSLTDSDSPLHFGNGTRLTVT.

J is TRBJ1-5 and V is TRBV28, with no clear D. Trimming stripped 1 base from V and 0 bases from J, with 7 bases between. The germline gives CDR1 MDHEN, CDR2 SYDVKM. The CDR3 spans 15 residues. The CDR3 DNA reads as TGTGCCAGCAGTTTATCGCATTATAGCAATCAGCCCCAGCATTTT. Its protein product is CASSLSHYSNQPQHF.

This chain connects TRBV9 to TRBJ2-5; D not certain. This CDR3 contains 16 residues. Trimming removed 0 bases at V and 4 bases at J, with 16 bases between. CDR1 and CDR2 from the germline V gene are SGDLS and YYNGEE. The CDR3 DNA follows: TGTGCCAGCAGCGTAGAAGGGTCTGGCCGCCCAGAGACCCAGTACTTC. Protein: CASSVEGSGRPETQYF.

The chain joins TRBV9 to TRBJ2-3, with 14 bases matching TRBD2. Germline-derived CDR1 and CDR2 are SGDLS and YYNGEE. The V gene end was trimmed by 4 bases and the J gene end by 10 bases; junction bases not matched to a gene: 11. The CDR3 length is 16 residues. In nucleotides, the CDR3 is TGTGCCAGCAGCCCCTGGACTAGCGGGAGGCCGATGGCGCAGTATTTT. This codes for CASSPWTSGRPMAQYF.

This clone was detected only once. V usage is TRBV5-1 and J usage is TRBJ2-2, with TRBD1 identical over 9 bases. Germline CDR1 reads SGHRS; CDR2 reads YFSETQ. V lost 5 bases and J lost 0; bases outside the gene matches: 5. The CDR3 loop spans 16 amino acids. CDR3 region: CASSPQGAANTGELFF. The CDR3 region has the DNA TGCGCCAGCAGTCCACAGGGGGCCGCGAACACCGGGGAGCTGTTTTTT.

V usage is TRBV7-2 and J usage is TRBJ2-7, with 7 bases lining up with TRBD2. The germline V gene has CDR1 SGHTA and CDR2 FQGNSA. Trimming cost V 1 base and J 3 bases; bases outside gene matches: 9. The CDR3 sequence is 16 residues long. The CDR3 region is CASSLDARGGGYEQYF. The CDR3 DNA follows: TGTGCCAGCAGCTTAGACGCCCGTGGGGGGGGCTACGAGCAGTACTTC.

The table lists this clone with a few counts. The chain employs TRBV30 and TRBJ2-3, with D unclear. Trimming stripped 0 bases from V and 6 bases from J, with 4 bases between. Germline CDR1 GTSNPN, CDR2 SVGIG (reference sequence). This CDR3 has 11 amino acids. The DNA of the CDR3 is TGTGCCTGGAGTGTAGTTGATACGCAGTATTTT. Translation: CAWSVVDTQYF.

This clone was observed a single time. This rearrangement joins TRBV6-5 to TRBJ1-3, with D possibly being TRBD1 (5 bases). Trimming removed 6 bases from V and 2 bases from J, with 5 bases in between. The CDR3 covers 12 residues. The germline V gene encodes CDR1 MNHEY and CDR2 SVGAGI. The CDR3 loop reads CASRGPGNTIYF. In nucleotides, the CDR3 is TGTGCCAGCAGGGGACCTGGAAACACCATATATTTT.

This chain joins TRBV6-4 and TRBJ2-6; D call uncertain. Germline-derived CDR1 and CDR2 are MRHNA and SNTAGT. Trimming stripped 5 bases from V and 0 bases from J, with 8 bases between. The CDR3 consists of 15 residues. The CDR3 region has the DNA TGTGCCAGCAGTCTCTCTTTCTCTGGGGCCAACGTCCTGACTTTC. Residues: CASSLSFSGANVLTF.

V is TRBV5-6 and J is TRBJ2-7, with 8 positions matching TRBD2. Germline V CDR1 and CDR2: SGHDT, YYEEEE. J gave up 9 bases and V 0 bases, and 5 bases lay outside the gene matches. This CDR3 spans 13 amino acids. This chain's CDR3 is CASSLVSGLVQYF. In DNA form, the CDR3 reads TGTGCCAGCAGCTTGGTCTCGGGACTAGTGCAGTACTTC.

This CDR3 is CASSVDRGAARTGELFF. The CDR3 coding sequence is TGTGCCAGCAGCGTAGATAGGGGGGCGGCTAGGACCGGGGAGCTGTTTTTT. This sequence joins TRBV9 and TRBJ2-2; D tentatively reads TRBD1 or TRBD2 (6 bases each). CDR3 length: 17 amino acids. V was cut by 0 bases and J by 5 bases, with 17 bases left in between. Germline CDR1 and CDR2: SGDLS and YYNGEE.

This rearrangement joins TRBV30 to TRBJ2-7, with 8 bases lining up with TRBD2. The CDR3 spans 14 residues. V trimming: 1 base; J trimming: 3 bases; junction bases outside the gene matches: 5. Germline V gene lookup returns CDR1 GTSNPN and CDR2 SVGIG (reference sequence). CDR3 bases: TGTGCCTGGAGTGACCCAGCGGGAGTCTACGAGCAGTACTTC. Translated, it gives CAWSDPAGVYEQYF.

The gene calls are TRBV28 and TRBJ2-5, with a possible D match to TRBD2 (5 bases). The CDR3 runs to 18 residues. V lost 4 bases, J lost 1 base, and 22 bases lay in between. Germline V gene lookup returns CDR1 MDHEN and CDR2 SYDVKM. Here the CDR3 reads CASSYIGGGRSTQETQYF. Written as DNA, the CDR3 is TGTGCCAGCAGTTATATCGGTGGCGGGCGCTCAACCCAAGAGACCCAGTACTTC.

The chain joins TRBV7-9 to TRBJ2-4; the match to TRBD1 covers 10 bases. Trimming took 5 bases from V and 2 from J; bases not matched to a gene: 6. The CDR3 has 16 amino acids. Germline assignment: CDR1 SEHNR and CDR2 FQNEAQ (reference sequence). CDR3 nucleotides: TGTGCCAGCAGCCTAGGACAGGGGGTAACCAAAAACATTCAGTACTTC. Amino acids: CASSLGQGVTKNIQYF.

The chain couples TRBV4-1 to TRBJ2-1; no definite D call. This CDR3 has 17 residues. Germline V gene lookup returns CDR1 MGHRA and CDR2 YSYEKL. Trimming left V 3 bases short and J 5 bases short, with 20 bases between. The CDR3 coding sequence is TGCGCCAGCAGCCAGCCCACTGTACGGCGGCCGGACAATGAGCAGTTCTTC. It specifies CASSQPTVRRPDNEQFF.

The V and J genes are TRBV15 and TRBJ1-2; perhaps TRBD1 as D (5 bases). Trimming stripped 4 bases from V and 8 bases from J, with 14 bases between. This CDR3 has 13 amino acids. Germline CDR1 is LNHNV and CDR2 is YYDKDF (reference sequence). This CDR3 reads CATSIPPGIGYTF. The CDR3 DNA is TGTGCCACCAGCATACCACCAGGGATCGGCTACACCTTC.

The rearrangement uses TRBV19 and TRBJ2-7; D perhaps matches TRBD1 (6 bases). Per the germline V gene, CDR1 is LNHDA and CDR2 is SQIVND (reference sequence). V lost 3 bases, J lost 3 bases, and 9 bases lay in between. The CDR3 contains 13 residues. The CDR3 DNA reads TGTGCCAGTAGTATGGGGGCGGGCTACGAGCAGTACTTC. It translates to CASSMGAGYEQYF. Full variable domain (outside the CDR3, taken from reference TRBV19 and TRBJ2-7): DGGITQSPKYLFRKEGQNVTLSCEQNLNHDAMYWYRQDPGQGLRLIYYSQIVNDFQKGDIAEGYSVSREKKESFPLTVTSAQKNPTAFYLCASSMGAGYEQYFGPGTRLTVT.

The chain has TRBV6-2 or TRBV6-3 and TRBJ1-1; a possible D gene is TRBD1 (6 bases). Between the trimmed V and J ends, which lost 5 bases and 4 bases, there was a span of 8 bases. Germline V gene lookup returns CDR1 MNHEY and CDR2 SVGEGT. The CDR3 runs 12 residues. The CDR3 bases are TGTGCCAGCAGTCAGGGGACCACTGAAGCTTTCTTT. It yields the protein CASSQGTTEAFF.

The chain carries TRBV18 and TRBJ2-3, with 7 bases matching TRBD1. V was pared by 3 bases and J by 6 bases, with 9 bases of the junction left unmatched. The CDR3 length is 15 residues. Germline assignment: CDR1 KGHSH and CDR2 LQKENI. The DNA for the CDR3 is TGTGCCAGCTCACCCTTACAGGGGAGCTTGGATACGCAGTATTTT. Translated, it gives CASSPLQGSLDTQYF.

The chain carries TRBV5-5 and TRBJ2-2, with TRBD1 identical over 7 bases. This CDR3 is 15 amino acids long. V trimming: 6 bases; J trimming: 1 base; junction bases outside the gene matches: 6. CDR1 and CDR2 from the germline V gene are SGHKS and YYEKEE (reference sequence). The DNA of the CDR3 is TGTGCCAGCAACCGAGGGACAGTGAACACCGGGGAGCTGTTTTTT. Protein product: CASNRGTVNTGELFF.

The V gene is TRBV19, the J gene TRBJ2-1; 7 bases align to TRBD1. The CDR3 runs 15 residues. Trimming cost V 5 bases and J 2 bases; bases outside gene matches: 6. Germline assignment: CDR1 LNHDA and CDR2 SQIVND (reference sequence). CDR3 region: CASSLRTGTYNEQFF. In DNA form, the CDR3 reads TGTGCCAGTAGTCTCCGGACAGGTACCTACAATGAGCAGTTCTTC. Complete variable domain (other parts from reference TRBV19 and TRBJ2-1): DGGITQSPKYLFRKEGQNVTLSCEQNLNHDAMYWYRQDPGQGLRLIYYSQIVNDFQKGDIAEGYSVSREKKESFPLTVTSAQKNPTAFYLCASSLRTGTYNEQFFGPGTRLTVL.

This chain joins TRBV7-8 and TRBJ2-5; D ambiguous. Trimming removed 2 bases at V and 2 bases at J, with 15 bases between. Per germline, CDR1 SGHVS and CDR2 FQNEAQ. The CDR3 contains 16 residues. The CDR3 loop reads CASSLLVQDYQETQYF. As DNA, the CDR3 is TGTGCCAGCAGCTTATTAGTCCAAGATTATCAAGAGACCCAGTACTTC.

This chain links TRBV5-4 with TRBJ2-7; 8 bases match TRBD1. The CDR3 contains 13 residues. Germline V gene lookup returns CDR1 SGHNT and CDR2 YYREEE (reference sequence). The V segment lost 4 bases and the J segment 4 bases; nucleotides outside the gene matches: 4. This CDR3 reads CASSTGTGYEQYF. The DNA of the CDR3 is TGTGCCAGCAGCACCGGGACAGGTTACGAGCAGTACTTC.

The chain links TRBV5-6 to TRBJ1-2, with 7 bases that match TRBD1. Germline V gene data show CDR1 as SGHDT and CDR2 as YYEEEE. There are 16 residues in the CDR3. V was pared by 2 bases and J by 0 bases, with 7 bases of the junction left unmatched. The CDR3 bases are TGTGCCAGCAGCTTATTCCGGGACAGAGCTAACTATGGCTACACCTTC. Its protein product is CASSLFRDRANYGYTF.

There are a few counts of this clone. This sequence joins TRBV9 and TRBJ2-1, with D tentatively TRBD1 or TRBD2 (5 bases each). This CDR3 comprises 16 residues. V lost 4 bases and J 0 bases, leaving 14 bases between the germline ends. Per the germline V gene, CDR1 is SGDLS and CDR2 is YYNGEE. CDR3 sequence reads: CASSPGPVGSYNEQFF. For the CDR3, the DNA is TGTGCCAGCAGCCCGGGGCCAGTGGGCTCCTACAATGAGCAGTTCTTC.

This clone appeared a few times. At one boundary the junction diverges from the germline segment, which might be a read error. The chain links TRBV7-7 to TRBJ2-5; 9 nucleotides align to TRBD2. The CDR3 sequence is 17 residues long. CDR1 is SSHAT and CDR2 is FNYEAQ in the germline V gene (reference sequence). The CDR3 protein is CASSLAIPGTSMETQYF. As DNA, the CDR3 is TGTGCTAGCAGCTTAGCCATCCCCGGGACTAGCATGGAGACCCAGTACTTC. Supplemented by reference TRBV7-7 and TRBJ2-5, the full variable domain reads GAGVSQSPRYKVTKRGQDVTLRCDPISSHATLYWYQQALGQGPEFLTYFNYEAQPDKSGLPSDRFSAERPEGSISTLTIQRTEQRDSAMYRCASSLAIPGTSMETQYFGPGTRLLVL.

V is TRBV9 and J is TRBJ1-4; TRBD1 agrees at 8 bases. CDR1 is SGDLS and CDR2 is YYNGEE in the germline V gene. The V gene end was trimmed by 7 bases and the J gene end by 3 bases; junction bases not matched to a gene: 5. The CDR3 contains 14 residues. This CDR3 is CASSPTGANEKLFF. The DNA for the CDR3 is TGTGCCAGCTCCCCGACAGGGGCTAATGAAAAACTGTTTTTT.